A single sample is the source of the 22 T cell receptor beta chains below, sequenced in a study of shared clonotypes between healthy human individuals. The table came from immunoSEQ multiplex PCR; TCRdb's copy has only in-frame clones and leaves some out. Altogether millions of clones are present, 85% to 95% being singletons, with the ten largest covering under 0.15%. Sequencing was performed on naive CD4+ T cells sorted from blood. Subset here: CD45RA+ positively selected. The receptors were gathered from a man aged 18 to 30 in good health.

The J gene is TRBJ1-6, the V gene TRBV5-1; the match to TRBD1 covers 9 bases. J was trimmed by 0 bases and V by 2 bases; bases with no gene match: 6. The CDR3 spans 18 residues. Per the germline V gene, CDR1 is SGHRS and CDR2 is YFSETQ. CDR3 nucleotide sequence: TGCGCCAGCAGCTTTGATGGACAGGGGAGCTCCTATAATTCACCCCTCCACTTT. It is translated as CASSFDGQGSSYNSPLHF.

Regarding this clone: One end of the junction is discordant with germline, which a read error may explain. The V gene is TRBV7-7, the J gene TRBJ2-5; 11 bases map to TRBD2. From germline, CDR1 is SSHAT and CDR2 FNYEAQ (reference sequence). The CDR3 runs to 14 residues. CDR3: CASSYGLAGETQYF. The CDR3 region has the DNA TGTGCTAGCAGCTACGGACTAGCGGGAGAGACCCAGTACTTC.

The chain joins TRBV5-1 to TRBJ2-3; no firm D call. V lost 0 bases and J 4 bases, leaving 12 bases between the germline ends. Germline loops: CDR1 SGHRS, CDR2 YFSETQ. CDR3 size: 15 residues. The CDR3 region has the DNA TGCGCCAGCAGCTTGGCGGGCAGGCCTCCAGATACGCAGTATTTT. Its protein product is CASSLAGRPPDTQYF.

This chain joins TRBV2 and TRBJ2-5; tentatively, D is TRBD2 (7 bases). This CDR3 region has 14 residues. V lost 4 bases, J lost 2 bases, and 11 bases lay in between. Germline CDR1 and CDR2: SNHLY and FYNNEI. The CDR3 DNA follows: TGTGCCAGCAGTGTAGGGGGAGGGCAAGAGACCCAGTACTTC. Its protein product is CASSVGGGQETQYF.

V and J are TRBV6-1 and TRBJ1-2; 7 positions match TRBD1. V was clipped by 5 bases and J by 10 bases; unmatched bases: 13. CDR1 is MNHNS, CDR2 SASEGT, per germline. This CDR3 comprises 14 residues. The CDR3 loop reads CASSPPRTGWDYTF. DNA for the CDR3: TGTGCCAGCAGTCCCCCAAGGACAGGCTGGGACTACACCTTC.

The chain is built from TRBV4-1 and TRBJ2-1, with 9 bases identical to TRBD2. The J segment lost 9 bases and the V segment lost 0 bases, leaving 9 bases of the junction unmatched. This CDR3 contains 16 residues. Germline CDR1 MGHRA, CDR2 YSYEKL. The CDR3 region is CASSQEGLAGRGEQFF. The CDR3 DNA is TGCGCCAGCAGCCAAGAAGGGCTAGCGGGACGAGGTGAGCAGTTCTTC.

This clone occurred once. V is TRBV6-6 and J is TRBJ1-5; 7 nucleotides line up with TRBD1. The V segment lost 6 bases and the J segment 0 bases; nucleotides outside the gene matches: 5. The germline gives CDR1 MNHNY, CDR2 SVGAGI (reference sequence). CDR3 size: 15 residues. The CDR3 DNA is TGTGCCAGCAGACCGGGACAGTATAGCAATCAGCCCCAGCATTTT. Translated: CASRPGQYSNQPQHF.

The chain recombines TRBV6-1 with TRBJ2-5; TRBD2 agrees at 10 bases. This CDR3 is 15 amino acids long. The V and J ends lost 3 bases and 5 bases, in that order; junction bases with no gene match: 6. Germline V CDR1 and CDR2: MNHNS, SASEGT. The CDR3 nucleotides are TGTGCCAGCAGTGATAGGCTAGCGGGAGTTGAGACCCAGTACTTC. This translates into CASSDRLAGVETQYF.

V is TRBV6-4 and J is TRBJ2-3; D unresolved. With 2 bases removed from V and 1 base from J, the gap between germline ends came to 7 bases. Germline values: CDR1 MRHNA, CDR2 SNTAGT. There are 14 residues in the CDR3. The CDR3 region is CASSDLYGTDTQYF. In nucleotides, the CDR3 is TGTGCCAGCAGTGACCTTTACGGCACAGATACGCAGTATTTT.

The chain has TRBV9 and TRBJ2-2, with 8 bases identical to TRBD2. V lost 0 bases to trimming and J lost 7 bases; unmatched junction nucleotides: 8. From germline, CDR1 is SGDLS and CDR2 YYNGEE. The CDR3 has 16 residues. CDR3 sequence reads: CASSVAPGGAGGELFF. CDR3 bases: TGTGCCAGCAGCGTAGCCCCCGGGGGGGCAGGCGGGGAGCTGTTTTTT. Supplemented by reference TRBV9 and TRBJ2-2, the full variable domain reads DSGVTQTPKHLITATGQRVTLRCSPRSGDLSVYWYQQSLDQGLQFLIQYYNGEERAKGNILERFSAQQFPDLHSELNLSSLELGDSALYFCASSVAPGGAGGELFFGEGSRLTVL.

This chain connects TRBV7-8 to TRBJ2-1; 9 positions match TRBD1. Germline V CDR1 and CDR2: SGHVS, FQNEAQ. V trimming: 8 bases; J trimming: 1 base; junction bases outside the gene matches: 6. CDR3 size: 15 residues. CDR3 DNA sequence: TGTGCCAGCTATGCCGGGACAGGGTCCTACAATGAGCAGTTCTTC. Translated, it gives CASYAGTGSYNEQFF. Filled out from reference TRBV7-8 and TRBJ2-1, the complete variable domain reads GAGVSQSPRYKVAKRGQDVALRCDPISGHVSLFWYQQALGQGPEFLTYFQNEAQLDKSGLPSDRFFAERPEGSVSTLKIQRTQQEDSAVYLCASYAGTGSYNEQFFGPGTRLTVL.

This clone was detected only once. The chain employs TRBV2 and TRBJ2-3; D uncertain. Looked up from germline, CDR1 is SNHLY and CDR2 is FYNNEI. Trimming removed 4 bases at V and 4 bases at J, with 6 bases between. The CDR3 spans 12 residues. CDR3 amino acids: CASSVLSDTQYF. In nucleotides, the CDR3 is TGTGCCAGCAGTGTTCTTTCAGATACGCAGTATTTT.

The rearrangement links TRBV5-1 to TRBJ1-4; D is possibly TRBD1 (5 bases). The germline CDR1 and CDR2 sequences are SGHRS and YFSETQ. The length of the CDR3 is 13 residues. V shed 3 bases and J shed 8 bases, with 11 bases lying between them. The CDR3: CASSSGVGEKLFF. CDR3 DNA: TGCGCCAGCAGCTCGGGGGTTGGGGAAAAACTGTTTTTT.

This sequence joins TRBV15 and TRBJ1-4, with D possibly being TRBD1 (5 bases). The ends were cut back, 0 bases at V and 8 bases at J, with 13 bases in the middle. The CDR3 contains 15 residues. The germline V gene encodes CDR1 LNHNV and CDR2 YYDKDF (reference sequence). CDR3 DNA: TGTGCCACCAGCAGAGAGGCAGGGAAGTCGGAAAAACTGTTTTTT. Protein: CATSREAGKSEKLFF.

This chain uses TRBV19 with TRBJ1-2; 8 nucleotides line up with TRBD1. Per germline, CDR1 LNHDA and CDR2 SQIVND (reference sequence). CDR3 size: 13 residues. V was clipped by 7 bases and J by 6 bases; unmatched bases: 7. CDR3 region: CASTIRQGNGYTF. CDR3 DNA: TGTGCCAGTACCATAAGACAGGGGAATGGCTACACCTTC.

CDR3 loop: CASSVVIAGNTGELFF. CDR3 nucleotides: TGTGCCAGCAGCGTAGTAATAGCGGGAAACACCGGGGAGCTGTTTTTT. The chain has TRBV9 and TRBJ2-2, with 8 bases identical to TRBD2. Germline-derived CDR1 and CDR2 are SGDLS and YYNGEE. Trimming took 0 bases from V and 2 from J; bases not matched to a gene: 3. The length of the CDR3 is 16 residues.

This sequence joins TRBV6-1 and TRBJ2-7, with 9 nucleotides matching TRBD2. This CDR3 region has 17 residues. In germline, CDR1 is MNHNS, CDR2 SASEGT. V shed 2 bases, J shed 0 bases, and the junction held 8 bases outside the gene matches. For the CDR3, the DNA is TGTGCCAGCAGTGAAAGTAGAGCGGGGGGTACCTCCTACGAGCAGTACTTC. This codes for CASSESRAGGTSYEQYF.

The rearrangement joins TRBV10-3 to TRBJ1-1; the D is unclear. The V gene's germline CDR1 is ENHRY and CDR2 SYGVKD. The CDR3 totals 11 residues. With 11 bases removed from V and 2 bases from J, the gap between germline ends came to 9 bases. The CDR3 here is CASESNTEAFF. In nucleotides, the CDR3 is TGTGCCTCGGAGAGTAACACTGAAGCTTTCTTT.

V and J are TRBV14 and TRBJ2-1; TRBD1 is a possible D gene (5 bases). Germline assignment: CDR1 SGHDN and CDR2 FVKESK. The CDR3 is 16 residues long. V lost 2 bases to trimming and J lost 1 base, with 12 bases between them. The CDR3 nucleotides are TGTGCCAGCAGCCAAAACAGGCCTCCATCCTACAATGAGCAGTTCTTC. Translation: CASSQNRPPSYNEQFF.

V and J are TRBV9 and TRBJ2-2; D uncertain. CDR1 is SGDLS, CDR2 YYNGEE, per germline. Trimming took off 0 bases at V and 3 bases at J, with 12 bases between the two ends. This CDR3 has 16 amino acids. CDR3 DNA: TGTGCCAGCAGCGTAGGTGTCACCTTTTACACCGGGGAGCTGTTTTTT. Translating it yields CASSVGVTFYTGELFF.

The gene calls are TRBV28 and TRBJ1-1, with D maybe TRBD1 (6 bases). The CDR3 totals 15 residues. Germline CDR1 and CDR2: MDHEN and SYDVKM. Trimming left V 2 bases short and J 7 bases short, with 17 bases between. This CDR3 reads CASSLPSTGRYEAFF. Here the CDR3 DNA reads TGTGCCAGCAGTTTACCCTCCACAGGGAGATATGAAGCTTTCTTT.

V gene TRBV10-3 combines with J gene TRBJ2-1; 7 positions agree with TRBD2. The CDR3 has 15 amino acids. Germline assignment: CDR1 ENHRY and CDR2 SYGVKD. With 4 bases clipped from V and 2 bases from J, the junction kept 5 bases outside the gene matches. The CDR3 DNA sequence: TGTGCCATCAGTGGGTCTAGCGGCCCCTACAATGAGCAGTTCTTC. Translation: CAISGSSGPYNEQFF.